These 20 T cell receptor beta chains were sequenced from one sample in a study of cytomegalovirus exposure and HLA in healthy donors. The PCR contained 60 Vbeta and 13 Jbeta primers. Data came from immunoSEQ multiplex PCR; TCRdb stores just in-frame clones and leaves some out. The sample records some 190,000 clones, 80% to 90% being singletons. Material: PBMCs. Receptors were obtained from a woman between 25 and 40 years old in good health and CMV-seronegative.

CDR3 protein: CASSLAFGITYEQYF. The CDR3 DNA sequence: TGTGCCAGCAGCTTAGCGTTTGGCATTACCTACGAGCAGTACTTC. V and J are TRBV7-9 and TRBJ2-7; D is uncertain. CDR1 SEHNR and CDR2 FQNEAQ come from the germline V gene (reference sequence). The ends were cut back, 0 bases at V and 2 bases at J, with 11 bases in the middle. The CDR3 has 15 amino acids.

The rearrangement uses TRBV28 and TRBJ1-4, with a tentative D call TRBD1 (5 bases). Trimming took 3 bases from V and 6 from J, leaving 17 bases between them. CDR1 and CDR2 (germline): MDHEN, SYDVKM. The CDR3 consists of 16 residues. For the CDR3, the DNA is TGTGCCAGCAGTTTTTGGCGGAGAGGGGAGGATGAAAAACTGTTTTTT. Translation gives CASSFWRRGEDEKLFF.

This clone occurred once. The rearrangement uses TRBV9 and TRBJ2-5; possibly TRBD1 for D (5 bases). V lost 6 bases and J 5 bases, leaving 20 bases between the germline ends. The CDR3 runs 15 residues. Germline CDR1 SGDLS, CDR2 YYNGEE. The CDR3 sequence: CASTPHPGPQETQYF. DNA of the CDR3: TGTGCCAGCACCCCGCACCCAGGGCCGCAGGAGACCCAGTACTTC.

The genes are TRBV6-1 and TRBJ1-1, with D perhaps TRBD1 (5 bases). The V end was cut by 4 bases, the J end by 5 bases, with 20 bases between. This CDR3 spans 16 amino acids. Per the germline V gene, CDR1 is MNHNS and CDR2 is SASEGT. The CDR3: CASSVYWRGPRTEAFF. The CDR3 DNA reads TGTGCCAGCAGTGTCTACTGGCGGGGCCCAAGGACTGAAGCTTTCTTT.

This chain links TRBV29-1 with TRBJ2-7, with 8 bases lining up with TRBD1. The germline gives CDR1 SQVTM, CDR2 ANQGSEA. V lost 3 bases to trimming and J lost 7 bases; unmatched junction nucleotides: 5. CDR3 length: 12 amino acids. CDR3 sequence: CSVDRGRREQYF. CDR3 nucleotides: TGCAGCGTTGACAGGGGGCGAAGGGAGCAGTACTTC.

This clone appeared once. This chain connects TRBV18 to TRBJ2-5, with 8 positions matching TRBD1. The germline gives CDR1 KGHSH, CDR2 LQKENI. The ends lost 4 bases at V and 2 bases at J; junction bases unmatched: 3. This CDR3 is 14 amino acids long. Here the CDR3 DNA reads TGTGCCAGCTCACTGGGACAGGAGCAAGAGACCCAGTACTTC. This encodes CASSLGQEQETQYF.

This chain links TRBV28 with TRBJ1-4; 9 bases agree with TRBD1. V was pared by 5 bases and J by 10 bases, with 8 bases of the junction left unmatched. This CDR3 contains 14 residues. Germline-derived CDR1 and CDR2 are MDHEN and SYDVKM. In DNA form, the CDR3 reads TGTGCCAGCAGTACCCGGGACAGGGATGGAAAACTGTTTTTT. This codes for CASSTRDRDGKLFF.

The chain is built from TRBV28 and TRBJ2-7, with 7 bases fitting TRBD1. Per the germline V gene, CDR1 is MDHEN and CDR2 is SYDVKM. The CDR3 contains 15 residues. Trimming took 3 bases from V and 4 from J; bases not matched to a gene: 9. This CDR3 reads CASSLWGQKEYEQYF. CDR3 bases: TGTGCCAGCAGTTTGTGGGGACAGAAAGAATACGAGCAGTACTTC.

The chain combines TRBV10-3 with TRBJ1-5; possibly TRBD1 for D (5 bases). The germline gives CDR1 ENHRY, CDR2 SYGVKD. The CDR3 has 13 residues. The V end lost 2 bases, the J end lost 8 bases, and 10 bases lay between the germline ends. CDR3 loop: CAISEGGIEPQHF. DNA of the CDR3: TGTGCCATCAGTGAGGGGGGGATAGAGCCCCAGCATTTT.

The chain is built from TRBV13 and TRBJ2-1, with 13 nucleotides matching TRBD2. The CDR3 spans 16 residues. Losses at the gene ends were 5 bases for V and 7 bases for J; bases not matched to a gene: 8. Germline V gene lookup returns CDR1 PRHDT and CDR2 FYEKMQ (reference sequence). The CDR3: CASSIRTSGSRNEQFF. Written as DNA, the CDR3 is TGTGCCAGCAGCATCCGGACTAGCGGGAGTAGAAATGAGCAGTTCTTC.

The CDR3 region has the DNA TGTGCCAGCAGTTATTCTCCTGGGCCGTACAATGAGCAGTTCTTC. The encoded protein is CASSYSPGPYNEQFF. The chain employs TRBV6-6 and TRBJ2-1; D is unresolved. Germline V CDR1 and CDR2: MNHNY, SVGAGI (reference sequence). Trimming stripped 3 bases from V and 4 bases from J, with 13 bases between. CDR3 size: 15 residues.

This chain uses TRBV30 with TRBJ2-5, with D hard to call. The CDR3 extends over 14 amino acids. The V end was cut by 2 bases, the J end by 1 base, with 11 bases between. Germline CDR1 GTSNPN, CDR2 SVGIG (reference sequence). In DNA, the CDR3 is TGTGCCTGGAGTCCTCATAACAGCCAAGAGACCCAGTACTTC. Protein sequence: CAWSPHNSQETQYF. The variable domain in full, completed from reference TRBV30 and TRBJ2-5, reads SQTIHQWPATLVQPVGSPLSLECTVEGTSNPNLYWYRQAAGRGLQLLFYSVGIGQISSEVPQNLSASRPQDRQFILSSKKLLLSDSGFYLCAWSPHNSQETQYFGPGTRLLVL.

This clone was counted a single time. The rearrangement joins TRBV19 to TRBJ1-3; 7 bases map to TRBD1. This CDR3 is 13 amino acids long. The V and J ends lost 7 bases and 4 bases, in that order; junction bases with no gene match: 4. Germline CDR1 reads LNHDA; CDR2 reads SQIVND (reference sequence). CDR3 nucleotide sequence: TGTGCCAGTAACCGGGACAGAGGAAACACCATATATTTT. Translated: CASNRDRGNTIYF.

The rearrangement links TRBV7-9 to TRBJ2-7, with D perhaps TRBD1 (6 bases). Between the trimmed V and J ends, which lost 4 bases and 5 bases, there was a span of 12 bases. This CDR3 has 13 amino acids. Germline values: CDR1 SEHNR, CDR2 FQNEAQ (reference sequence). CDR3 bases: TGTGCCAGCAGCTACACAGGGTATGACGAGCAGTACTTC. This codes for CASSYTGYDEQYF.

The DNA for the CDR3 is TGCGCCAGCAGCTTGGCTGGTAGCGGGAGTTTTGATACGCAGTATTTT. Translating gives CASSLAGSGSFDTQYF. This chain joins TRBV5-1 and TRBJ2-3; 9 positions agree with TRBD2. Germline CDR1 reads SGHRS; CDR2 reads YFSETQ. The CDR3 runs 16 residues. V was clipped by 0 bases and J by 6 bases; unmatched bases: 8.

The chain joins TRBV5-1 to TRBJ2-3; D not certain. Germline assignment: CDR1 SGHRS and CDR2 YFSETQ. Trimming removed 0 bases at V and 4 bases at J, with 6 bases between. This CDR3 region has 13 residues. The CDR3 DNA follows: TGCGCCAGCAGCTTGGCCTTTCCAGATACGCAGTATTTT. Its protein is CASSLAFPDTQYF.

CDR3 DNA: TGTGCCAGTAGTATTTTGGGGGCCAACTATGGCTACACCTTC. Translating gives CASSILGANYGYTF. The rearrangement joins TRBV19 to TRBJ1-2; D is perhaps TRBD1 (6 bases). Trimming removed 3 bases at V and 2 bases at J, with 10 bases between. The germline V gene encodes CDR1 LNHDA and CDR2 SQIVND (reference sequence). There are 14 residues in the CDR3.

This clone was observed once. J is TRBJ2-7 and V is TRBV5-1; 10 nucleotides align to TRBD2. Per germline, CDR1 SGHRS and CDR2 YFSETQ. The length of the CDR3 is 15 residues. The ends lost 4 bases at V and 4 bases at J; junction bases unmatched: 8. This CDR3 is CASSVASGSVYEQYF. The DNA for the CDR3 is TGCGCCAGCAGCGTGGCTAGCGGGAGTGTATACGAGCAGTACTTC.

The CDR3 loop is CASRLAGAPNHYGYTF. DNA of the CDR3: TGTGCCAGCCGGTTGGCGGGGGCACCGAACCACTATGGCTACACCTTC. This sequence joins TRBV28 and TRBJ1-2, with a weak D call TRBD1 (6 bases). Germline-derived CDR1 and CDR2 are MDHEN and SYDVKM. The CDR3 totals 16 residues. Deletions cut 8 bases from V and 3 bases from J, with 22 bases between.

The V and J genes are TRBV20-1 and TRBJ2-3; D ambiguous. Germline V CDR1 and CDR2: DFQATT, SNEGSKA (reference sequence). The CDR3 length is 10 residues. V lost 6 bases, J lost 7 bases, and 8 bases lay in between. The chain's CDR3 is CSARLNTQYF. The CDR3 coding sequence is TGCAGTGCGAGGCTGAATACGCAGTATTTT.